One and the same sample provided the 16 T cell receptor beta chains below, sequenced in a study of T cell repertoires in cytomegalovirus infection. TCRdb independently ran MiXCR on the reads; one entry per CDR3 protein. The sample yields fewer than 250,000 distinct CDR3 sequences, about 23% seen once. Sequencing was carried out using CD8+ T cells from PBMCs. The receptors were sampled from a human donor in good health (CMV status not recorded). Some clones in this sample may be carry-over from other donors' samples.

The J gene is TRBJ1-2, the V gene TRBV5-6; 7 bases fit TRBD1. In germline, CDR1 is SGHDT, CDR2 YYEEEE. CDR3 length: 17 amino acids. With V trimmed by 0 bases and J by 2 bases, 10 bases remained unmatched. The CDR3 protein is CASSLATPGQRNYGYTF. The CDR3 DNA reads TGTGCCAGCAGCTTGGCCACCCCGGGACAGAGAAACTATGGCTACACCTTC. The whole variable domain, filled in from reference TRBV5-6 and TRBJ1-2, reads DAGVTQSPTHLIKTRGQQVTLRCSPKSGHDTVSWYQQALGQGPQFIFQYYEEEERQRGNFPDRFSGHQFPNYSSELNVNALLLGDSALYLCASSLATPGQRNYGYTFGSGTRLTVV.

The gene calls are TRBV20-1 and TRBJ2-7; 8 nucleotides align to TRBD2. CDR1 DFQATT and CDR2 SNEGSKA come from the germline V gene (reference sequence). The CDR3 runs 15 residues. Unmatched junction bases numbered 6, after V lost 0 bases and J lost 2 bases. The DNA for the CDR3 is TGCAGTGCTAGAGATCTGGGCGGGGGGACCTACGAGCAGTACTTC. It yields the protein CSARDLGGGTYEQYF.

Comment on this clonotype: A much larger clone sits a single nucleotide away, making a read error possible. The chain uses TRBV28 and TRBJ1-2; no firm D call. The germline V gene has CDR1 MDHEN and CDR2 SYDVKM. This CDR3 is 14 amino acids long. This CDR3 reads CAGSFGVIQGGYTF. The CDR3, as DNA: TGTGCCGGCAGTTTTGGCGTCATCCAAGGGGGCTACACCTTC.

The gene calls are TRBV14 and TRBJ2-1, with D possibly matching TRBD2 (5 bases). Germline CDR1 reads SGHDN; CDR2 reads FVKESK. V lost 4 bases and J lost 5, with 27 bases in between. The CDR3 loop spans 19 amino acids. The CDR3 DNA reads TGTGCCAGCAGCCCCAACCAGACTATCACCCATACCTATGACAATGAGCAGTTCTTC. It specifies CASSPNQTITHTYDNEQFF.

The chain recombines TRBV7-4 with TRBJ2-2, with D perhaps TRBD1 or TRBD2 (5 bases each). The CDR3 contains 16 residues. Trimming pared 7 bases from V and 1 base from J, leaving 16 bases between. The V gene's germline CDR1 is SGHVT and CDR2 SQSDAQ. The chain's CDR3 is CASNPRPRGNTGELFF. The CDR3 bases are TGTGCCAGCAACCCCCGGCCGAGGGGGAACACCGGGGAGCTGTTTTTT. Full variable domain (missing parts from reference TRBV7-4 and TRBJ2-2): GAGVSQSPRYKVAKRGRDVALRCDSISGHVTLYWYRQTLGQGSEVLTYSQSDAQRDKSGRPSGRFSAERPERSVSTLKIQRTEQGDSAVYLCASNPRPRGNTGELFFGEGSRLTVL.

The table lists this clonotype with many counts. The rearrangement uses TRBV7-9 and TRBJ2-5; TRBD2 aligns across 7 bases. The germline V gene encodes CDR1 SEHNR and CDR2 FQNEAQ (reference sequence). The CDR3 contains 16 residues. The V gene end was trimmed by 3 bases and the J gene end by 3 bases; junction bases not matched to a gene: 10. The CDR3 bases are TGTGCCAGCAGCTTTCCAAGAGCGGGGATGGAAGAGACCCAGTACTTC. Residues: CASSFPRAGMEETQYF. Full variable domain (remainder filled in from reference TRBV7-9 and TRBJ2-5): DTGVSQNPRHKITKRGQNVTFRCDPISEHNRLYWYRQTLGQGPEFLTYFQNEAQLEKSRLLSDRFSAERPKGSFSTLEIQRTEQGDSAMYLCASSFPRAGMEETQYFGPGTRLLVL.

The chain carries TRBV2 and TRBJ1-4, with 7 bases matching TRBD1. Germline V gene lookup returns CDR1 SNHLY and CDR2 FYNNEI. The length of the CDR3 is 13 residues. Trimming at V came to 7 bases and at J to 5 bases, leaving 4 bases not matched to a gene. The CDR3 nucleotides are TGTGCCAGCATTCCGGGACAGAATGAAAAACTGTTTTTT. It encodes CASIPGQNEKLFF.

This clonotype has just a few counts. CDR3 DNA sequence: TGTGCCAGCAGAGGCGGGACAGGCGCTAACTATGGCTACACCTTC. Its protein product is CASRGGTGANYGYTF. This chain joins TRBV6-5 and TRBJ1-2; TRBD1 aligns across 8 bases. The length of the CDR3 is 15 residues. V shed 6 bases and J 0 bases; nucleotides not matched to a gene: 6. CDR1 and CDR2 (germline): MNHEY, SVGAGI.

This clonotype occurred a few times. The chain combines TRBV7-6 with TRBJ1-4, with 10 bases aligning to TRBD1. The germline CDR1 and CDR2 sequences are SGHVS and FNYEAQ. V lost 5 bases to trimming and J lost 3 bases; unmatched junction nucleotides: 6. The CDR3 loop spans 16 amino acids. Here the CDR3 reads CASSVDRGLANEKLFF. Here the CDR3 DNA reads TGTGCCAGCAGCGTCGACAGGGGGCTTGCTAATGAAAAACTGTTTTTT.

This clonotype came up many times. The V call is TRBV11-2, the J call TRBJ2-3; 8 nucleotides align to TRBD1. CDR3 length: 14 amino acids. Germline CDR1 and CDR2: SGHAT and FQNNGV. V trimming: 6 bases; J trimming: 5 bases; junction bases outside the gene matches: 7. The CDR3 is CASSGRGLGDTQYF. In nucleotides, the CDR3 is TGTGCCAGCAGTGGCAGGGGGCTGGGAGATACGCAGTATTTT.

As to this clonotype: A clone one base away is much larger, so this may be a read error. This chain connects TRBV13 to TRBJ1-1; D possibly corresponds to TRBD1 (5 bases). Trimming took 6 bases from V and 4 from J, leaving 18 bases between them. This CDR3 is 15 amino acids long. Germline V lookup: CDR1 PRHDT, CDR2 FYEKMQ (reference sequence). CDR3 in amino acids: CASSFTTVGTTEAFF. In DNA, the CDR3 is TGTGCCAGCAGTTTCACGACAGTCGGGACCACTGAAGCTTTCTTT. The complete variable domain, with remaining parts taken from reference TRBV13 and TRBJ1-1, reads AAGVIQSPRHLIKEKRETATLKCYPIPRHDTVYWYQQGPGQDPQFLISFYEKMQSDKGSIPDRFSAQQFSDYHSELNMSSLELGDSALYFCASSFTTVGTTEAFFGQGTRLTVV.

This clonotype appeared many times. V usage is TRBV7-2 and J usage is TRBJ1-1; 7 bases match TRBD1. CDR1 is SGHTA and CDR2 is FQGNSA in the germline V gene. The CDR3 is 15 amino acids. The V and J ends lost 5 bases and 3 bases, in that order; junction bases with no gene match: 9. Here the CDR3 DNA reads TGTGCCAGCAGCCAGGACAGGACGGCGGACACTGAAGCTTTCTTT. This encodes CASSQDRTADTEAFF.

This clonotype was detected many times. V usage is TRBV7-2 and J usage is TRBJ1-1, with D maybe TRBD1 (6 bases). V was trimmed by 1 base and J by 5 bases, leaving 17 bases between them. CDR1 and CDR2 from the germline V gene are SGHTA and FQGNSA. This CDR3 contains 16 residues. CDR3 DNA sequence: TGTGCCAGCAGCTTAGATCAGGGGATTGGTAAGACTGAAGCTTTCTTT. This translates into CASSLDQGIGKTEAFF.

This clonotype has a count of ten or more. The gene calls are TRBV28 and TRBJ1-4; unclear D gene. Germline assignment: CDR1 MDHEN and CDR2 SYDVKM. The CDR3 loop spans 14 amino acids. Trimming pared 6 bases from V and 6 bases from J, leaving 14 bases between. The CDR3 region is CASSPLLADEKLFF. For the CDR3, the DNA is TGTGCCAGCAGCCCTCTACTGGCTGATGAAAAACTGTTTTTT.

This clonotype was observed a handful of times. The chain combines TRBV7-9 with TRBJ1-2; 9 bases match TRBD1. CDR3 length equals 16 residues. With 5 bases clipped from V and 8 bases from J, the junction kept 15 bases outside the gene matches. CDR1 is SEHNR, CDR2 FQNEAQ, per germline (reference sequence). The CDR3 DNA is TGTGCCAGCAGCCCGGAACCGGGACAGGGAGGCGTCGGCTACACCTTC. It translates to CASSPEPGQGGVGYTF. The full variable domain, its missing parts supplied by reference TRBV7-9 and TRBJ1-2, is DTGVSQNPRHKITKRGQNVTFRCDPISEHNRLYWYRQTLGQGPEFLTYFQNEAQLEKSRLLSDRFSAERPKGSFSTLEIQRTEQGDSAMYLCASSPEPGQGGVGYTFGSGTRLTVV.

The chain uses TRBV20-1 and TRBJ2-7, with D perhaps matching TRBD2 (5 bases). The CDR3 contains 15 residues. The germline V and J ends were trimmed by 0 bases and 0 bases, with 12 bases remaining between them. Germline CDR1 is DFQATT and CDR2 is SNEGSKA (reference sequence). CDR3 loop: CSARDLWESSYEQYF. The CDR3, as DNA: TGCAGTGCTAGAGATCTGTGGGAGAGCTCCTACGAGCAGTACTTC.